One and the same sample provided the 21 T cell receptor beta chains below, sequenced in a study of cytomegalovirus exposure and HLA in healthy donors. Vbeta (60) and Jbeta (13) primers were used in the PCR. The protocol was immunoSEQ multiplex PCR, while the TCRdb copy is restricted to in-frame clones and leaves out a portion. The sample yields approximately 150,000 clones, just under 70% seen once. The sequencing input was PBMCs. These receptors were obtained from a man in his sixties in good health and CMV-seronegative.

This chain links TRBV25-1 with TRBJ1-3; unclear D gene. Germline V gene sequence: CDR1 MGHDK, CDR2 SYGVNS. CDR3 length: 14 amino acids. Trimming pared 7 bases from V and 0 bases from J, leaving 10 bases between. CDR3 region: CASTNYGSGNTIYF. Here the CDR3 DNA reads TGTGCCAGCACTAATTACGGCTCTGGAAACACCATATATTTT.

The J gene is TRBJ2-5, the V gene TRBV28; possibly TRBD1 for D (6 bases). The V end lost 3 bases, the J end lost 1 base, and 15 bases lay between the germline ends. The CDR3 has 16 residues. Germline values: CDR1 MDHEN, CDR2 SYDVKM. The CDR3 protein is CASSFQNRQVQETQYF. CDR3 bases: TGTGCCAGCAGTTTCCAAAATCGACAGGTCCAAGAGACCCAGTACTTC.

Concerning this clone: This is likely a read error, given that the CDR3 carries no conserved phenylalanine or tryptophan at its end. The chain recombines TRBV28 with TRBJ1-2; TRBD1 is a possible D gene (5 bases). The germline CDR1 and CDR2 sequences are MDHEN and SYDVKM. The ends were cut back, 1 base at V and 6 bases at J, with 6 bases in the middle. This CDR3 region has 12 residues. The CDR3 nucleotides read TGTGCCAGCAGTTTATACAGGAATGGCTACACCCTC. Its protein is CASSLYRNGYTL.

This chain joins TRBV6-5 and TRBJ2-7, with 9 bases identical to TRBD1. Per germline, CDR1 MNHEY and CDR2 SVGAGI. V lost 4 bases and J lost 0; bases outside the gene matches: 7. The CDR3 loop spans 16 amino acids. This CDR3 is CASSSYRGHLSYEQYF. The DNA of the CDR3 is TGTGCCAGCAGTTCCTACAGGGGGCACCTCTCCTACGAGCAGTACTTC.

The V and J genes are TRBV11-1 and TRBJ2-1; 14 bases are a match to TRBD2. Looked up from germline, CDR1 is SGHAT and CDR2 is FQDESV (reference sequence). The trim removed 7 bases at V and 9 bases at J, leaving 8 bases unmatched. The CDR3 loop spans 15 amino acids. The DNA of the CDR3 is TGTGCCAGCACCTCGGGACTAGCGGGAGCTATTGAGCAGTTCTTC. Its translation is CASTSGLAGAIEQFF.

The gene calls are TRBV28 and TRBJ2-5; D gene uncertain. With the DNA end fitting TRBJ2-7 better, the J assignment may be wrong. The CDR3 is made up of 13 amino acids. CDR1 is MDHEN and CDR2 is SYDVKM in the germline V gene. In DNA, the CDR3 is TGTGCCAGCAGTTTAAAGCTCAACTACGAGCAGTACTTC. Its translation is CASSLKLNYEQYF.

The chain links TRBV7-9 to TRBJ2-7, with 8 bases lining up with TRBD1. Germline-derived CDR1 and CDR2 are SEHNR and FQNEAQ (reference sequence). There are 15 residues in the CDR3. The junction had 6 bases not matched to a gene; V was cut back by 5 bases and J by 0 bases. DNA for the CDR3: TGTGCCAGCAGCCCTCGGACAGGGCTCTCCTACGAGCAGTACTTC. It is translated as CASSPRTGLSYEQYF.

This clone showed up just a few times. The chain carries TRBV7-2 and TRBJ1-2; 7 bases line up with TRBD1. The CDR3 has 13 amino acids. Trimming cost V 5 bases and J 4 bases; bases outside gene matches: 4. Looked up from germline, CDR1 is SGHTA and CDR2 is FQGNSA. The CDR3 DNA follows: TGTGCCAGCAGCCCGGGACAGACCTATGGCTACACCTTC. Translation: CASSPGQTYGYTF.

The gene calls are TRBV18 and TRBJ2-1, with D unclear. CDR3 size: 12 residues. V gave up 6 bases and J gave up 5 bases, with 8 bases separating them. CDR1 and CDR2 (germline): KGHSH, LQKENI. CDR3 in DNA: TGTGCCAGCTCCGGTCTTAACAATGAGCAGTTCTTC. Its protein product is CASSGLNNEQFF. The variable domain in full, completed from reference TRBV18 and TRBJ2-1, reads NAGVMQNPRHLVRRRGQEARLRCSPMKGHSHVYWYRQLPEEGLKFMVYLQKENIIDESGMPKERFSAEFPKEGPSILRIQQVVRGDSAAYFCASSGLNNEQFFGPGTRLTVL.

The chain uses TRBV10-3 and TRBJ2-1; 9 nucleotides line up with TRBD2. CDR1 and CDR2 (germline): ENHRY, SYGVKD. The CDR3 runs 13 residues. V lost 9 bases and J lost 2; bases outside the gene matches: 2. The CDR3 loop reads CAMTSGAYNEQFF. CDR3 DNA: TGTGCCATGACTAGCGGAGCCTACAATGAGCAGTTCTTC.

A few counts support this clone. V usage is TRBV11-3 and J usage is TRBJ2-6, with 12 positions matching TRBD1. The V segment lost 5 bases and the J segment 1 base; nucleotides outside the gene matches: 3. Germline assignment: CDR1 SGHNT and CDR2 YENEEA. CDR3 size: 17 residues. The CDR3 protein is CASSEGQGASGANVLTF. The DNA for the CDR3 is TGTGCCAGCAGCGAGGGACAGGGGGCGTCTGGGGCCAACGTCCTGACTTTC. The entire variable domain, with the rest obtained from reference TRBV11-3 and TRBJ2-6, is as follows: EAGVVQSPRYKIIEKKQPVAFWCNPISGHNTLYWYLQNLGQGPELLIRYENEEAVDDSQLPKDRFSAERLKGVDSTLKIQPAELGDSAVYLCASSEGQGASGANVLTFGAGSRLTVL.

The chain couples TRBV6-4 to TRBJ2-2, with D perhaps TRBD1 (6 bases). CDR3 length equals 16 residues. V was cut by 3 bases and J by 2 bases, with 13 bases left in between. Germline-derived CDR1 and CDR2 are MRHNA and SNTAGT. The CDR3 is CASSDGAGDNTGELFF. CDR3 DNA sequence: TGTGCCAGCAGTGATGGGGCAGGGGATAACACCGGGGAGCTGTTTTTT.

The chain is built from TRBV4-2 and TRBJ1-6, with D perhaps TRBD1 (5 bases). The V gene lost 0 bases and the J gene lost 1 base, with 10 bases spanning the gap. This CDR3 contains 17 residues. Per germline, CDR1 LGHNA and CDR2 YNFKEQ. The CDR3 sequence: CASSQDGGESYNSPLHF. The CDR3 DNA reads as TGTGCCAGCAGCCAAGATGGGGGGGAATCCTATAATTCACCCCTCCACTTT.

Regarding this clone: Other DNA variants within this sample encode the same CDR3. The chain combines TRBV9 with TRBJ2-5; TRBD2 matches 10 bases. V was clipped by 0 bases and J by 1 base; unmatched bases: 3. This CDR3 comprises 16 residues. Germline-derived CDR1 and CDR2 are SGDLS and YYNGEE. CDR3 protein: CASSVASGRAQETQYF. For the CDR3, the DNA is TGTGCCAGCAGCGTAGCAAGCGGGAGGGCCCAAGAGACCCAGTACTTC.

The rearrangement joins TRBV28 to TRBJ1-5, with TRBD1 as a possible D gene (6 bases). V lost 4 bases and J 4 bases, leaving 14 bases between the germline ends. This CDR3 is built from 15 residues. CDR1 is MDHEN, CDR2 SYDVKM, per germline. CDR3 region: CASSWAGDGNQPQHF. Written as DNA, the CDR3 is TGTGCCAGCAGTTGGGCAGGGGATGGGAATCAGCCCCAGCATTTT.

The chain has TRBV19 and TRBJ2-5; 7 bases align to TRBD1. The V and J ends lost 9 bases and 5 bases, in that order; junction bases with no gene match: 12. This CDR3 is 14 amino acids long. Per germline, CDR1 LNHDA and CDR2 SQIVND (reference sequence). The CDR3 DNA follows: TGTGCCAGGGTGGGCAGGGGGAAGGAGGAGACCCAGTACTTC. Translating it yields CARVGRGKEETQYF.

The CDR3 DNA follows: TGTGCCATCAGTGAGTCTTGGGGGCGAACCTACGAGCAGTACTTC. It yields the protein CAISESWGRTYEQYF. V gene TRBV10-3 combines with J gene TRBJ2-7, with a possible D match to TRBD1 (6 bases). The CDR3 has 15 residues. The germline CDR1 and CDR2 sequences are ENHRY and SYGVKD. Deletions cut 0 bases from V and 2 bases from J, with 11 bases between.

The chain employs TRBV7-6 and TRBJ2-7, with D perhaps TRBD2 (7 bases). V lost 3 bases and J lost 0, with 24 bases in between. The CDR3 totals 19 residues. Germline lookup yields CDR1 SGHVS and CDR2 FNYEAQ. CDR3: CASSLAPQFGAGASYEQYF. The CDR3 DNA sequence: TGTGCCAGCAGCTTGGCCCCTCAATTCGGGGCGGGGGCCTCCTACGAGCAGTACTTC.

V and J are TRBV10-3 and TRBJ1-1; D is perhaps TRBD1 (5 bases). The CDR3 contains 18 residues. CDR1 and CDR2 (germline): ENHRY, SYGVKD. V dropped 0 bases and J dropped 9 bases, with 26 bases sitting between them. The CDR3 DNA sequence: TGTGCCATCAGTGAGTCAAGGTGGAATCAAAAAAAGGGGCGGCAAGCTTTCTTT. Translation: CAISESRWNQKKGRQAFF.

V and J are TRBV11-2 and TRBJ2-7; TRBD2 aligns across 15 bases. The CDR3 has 16 amino acids. The V gene end was trimmed by 0 bases and the J gene end by 4 bases; junction bases not matched to a gene: 1. Germline CDR1 reads SGHAT; CDR2 reads FQNNGV. DNA for the CDR3: TGTGCCAGCAGCTTAGATGGGACTAGCGGGGGGTACGAGCAGTACTTC. This codes for CASSLDGTSGGYEQYF. Full variable domain (remainder filled in from reference TRBV11-2 and TRBJ2-7): EAGVAQSPRYKIIEKRQSVAFWCNPISGHATLYWYQQILGQGPKLLIQFQNNGVVDDSQLPKDRFSAERLKGVDSTLKIQPAKLEDSAVYLCASSLDGTSGGYEQYFGPGTRLTVT.

The chain couples TRBV27 to TRBJ1-2, with D perhaps matching TRBD1 (6 bases). CDR3 length: 15 residues. Germline loops: CDR1 MNHEY, CDR2 SMNVEV (reference sequence). V was clipped by 2 bases and J by 6 bases, with 16 bases between them. In nucleotides, the CDR3 is TGTGCCAGCAGTTTAGGGGGGGGCGGGGCCGATGGCTACACCTTC. The encoded protein is CASSLGGGGADGYTF.